The rows below give T cell receptor beta chains drawn from one sample of a study of shared clonotypes between healthy human individuals. Produced via immunoSEQ multiplex PCR; TCRdb's table is partial and in-frame only. Of some 2 million clones listed, roughly 94% are singletons. Sequences were obtained from naive CD8+ T cells sorted from blood. The receptor set was obtained from a man aged 18 to 29 in good health. Each CDR3 is given with its conserved first and last residue. A D gene is named only where the DNA matches it firmly. Clone size appears in some rows only: once, few, many, or a class for an expanded clone.

- | - | TRBJ1-1 | TRBV28 | 14 | CASALRVITTEAFF | TGTGCCAGCGCTCTCAGGGTTATCACCACTGAAGCTTTCTTT
TRBD1 | few | TRBJ1-1 | TRBV9 | 14 | CASSVGQGDTEAFF | TGTGCCAGCAGCGTGGGACAGGGGGACACTGAAGCTTTCTTT
TRBD1 | - | TRBJ1-2 | TRBV5-6 | 13 | CASSLGQGVGYTF | TGTGCCAGCAGCCTGGGACAGGGGGTTGGCTACACCTTC
TRBD1 | once | TRBJ2-3 | TRBV7-3 | 15 | CASSSSTGSTDTQYF | TGTGCCAGCAGCTCCTCGACAGGGAGCACAGATACGCAGTATTTT
- | - | TRBJ1-2 | TRBV27 | 17 | CASSQSGIAETNYGYTF | TGTGCCAGCAGTCAGTCCGGGATAGCAGAAACTAACTATGGCTACACCTTC
TRBD2 | - | TRBJ2-4 | TRBV2 | 16 | CASSVVGEGTKNIQYF | TGTGCCAGCAGTGTAGTGGGGGAGGGAACCAAAAACATTCAGTACTTC
- | - | TRBJ2-3 | TRBV5-6 | 16 | CASSFAGPISTDTQYF | TGTGCCAGCAGCTTCGCTGGACCGATAAGCACAGATACGCAGTATTTT
TRBD1 | - | TRBJ2-7 | TRBV5-1 | 14 | CASSIGDSSYEQYF | TGCGCCAGCAGCATTGGGGACAGCTCCTACGAGCAGTACTTC
TRBD1 | - | TRBJ1-2 | TRBV27 | 16 | CASSLDGTGYNYGYTF | TGTGCCAGCAGTCTAGATGGGACAGGTTACAACTATGGCTACACCTTC
TRBD1 | once | TRBJ2-7 | TRBV13 | 15 | CASSSVDRVGDEQYF | TGTGCCAGCAGCTCCGTAGACAGGGTTGGCGACGAGCAGTACTTC
- | - | TRBJ1-5 | TRBV5-4 | 14 | CASSLWGGYQPQHF | TGTGCCAGCAGCTTGTGGGGGGGTTATCAGCCCCAGCATTTT
- | - | TRBJ2-5 | TRBV19 | 11 | CASSMMETQYF | TGTGCCAGTAGTATGATGGAGACCCAGTACTTC
- | - | TRBJ1-1 | TRBV27 | 15 | CASSFTGPFATEAFF | TGTGCCAGCAGTTTCACAGGGCCCTTTGCTACTGAAGCTTTCTTT
TRBD1 | - | TRBJ1-1 | TRBV5-1 | 17 | CASSLEGTGLVNTEAFF | TGCGCCAGCAGCTTGGAAGGGACAGGGTTGGTGAACACTGAAGCTTTCTTT
- | - | TRBJ1-6 | TRBV6-6 | 14 | CATLGVGGNSPLHF | TGTGCCACCCTGGGGGTCGGGGGGAATTCACCCCTCCACTTT
- | few | TRBJ1-1 | TRBV9 | 12 | CASSGTVPEAFF | TGTGCCAGCAGCGGGACGGTGCCTGAAGCTTTCTTT
TRBD2 | - | TRBJ2-2 | TRBV10-2 | 18 | CASRGPGLAGVATGELFF | TGCGCCAGCAGGGGGCCGGGACTAGCGGGGGTGGCCACCGGGGAGCTGTTTTTT
TRBD1 | - | TRBJ2-7 | TRBV19 | 13 | CASSLGTDYEQYF | TGTGCCAGTAGTCTCGGGACAGACTACGAGCAGTACTTC
- | - | TRBJ2-1 | TRBV9 | 14 | CASSVGNWGNEQFF | TGTGCCAGCAGCGTAGGGAATTGGGGCAATGAGCAGTTCTTC
- | - | TRBJ2-1 | TRBV30 | 13 | CAWSVMEGSEQFF | TGTGCCTGGAGTGTAATGGAGGGGTCCGAGCAGTTCTTC
- | - | TRBJ1-1 | TRBV25-1 | 15 | CASSEGIPTNTEAFF | TGTGCCAGCAGTGAAGGGATCCCCACGAACACTGAAGCTTTCTTT
- | once | TRBJ1-1 | TRBV6-4 | 12 | CASRTVNTEAFF | TGTGCCAGCAGAACGGTGAACACTGAAGCTTTCTTT
- | - | TRBJ1-1 | TRBV27 | 15 | CASSFGGAGNTEAFF | TGTGCCAGCAGTTTCGGTGGGGCGGGGAACACTGAAGCTTTCTTT
- | - | TRBJ2-2 | TRBV15 | 12 | CATSPDGAELFF | TGTGCCACCAGCCCGGATGGAGCAGAGCTGTTTTTT
- | - | TRBJ2-7 | TRBV7-6 | 13 | CASSLGTTYEQYF | TGTGCCAGCAGCCTTGGGACCACCTACGAGCAGTACTTC
TRBD2 | - | TRBJ2-7 | TRBV2 | 18 | CASSEGTSGPSRSYEQYF | TGTGCCAGCAGTGAAGGGACTAGCGGTCCTTCCCGCTCCTACGAGCAGTACTTC
TRBD2 | - | TRBJ2-7 | TRBV2 | 17 | CASSEESSGTYSYEQYF | TGTGCCAGCAGTGAAGAATCTAGCGGGACCTACTCCTACGAGCAGTACTTC
- | once | TRBJ1-2 | TRBV5-6 | 17 | CASSLNFGQVQDYGYTF | TGTGCCAGCAGCTTGAATTTTGGTCAGGTACAGGACTATGGCTACACCTTC
- | - | TRBJ1-1 | TRBV2 | 10 | CASRGIEAFF | TGTGCCAGCAGGGGCATTGAAGCTTTCTTT
TRBD1 | - | TRBJ1-1 | TRBV13 | 14 | CASSQGQGITEAFF | TGTGCCAGCAGCCAGGGACAGGGAATAACTGAAGCTTTCTTT
- | - | TRBJ2-7 | TRBV2 | 15 | CASSEFRGPNYEQYF | TGTGCCAGCAGTGAATTTAGGGGACCGAATTACGAGCAGTACTTC
- | - | TRBJ1-6 | TRBV21-1 | 19 | CASSNSTGGSPGYNSPLHF | TGTGCCAGCAGCAACTCGACAGGGGGCTCCCCTGGATATAATTCACCCCTCCACTTT
- | - | TRBJ1-1 | TRBV5-4 | 12 | CASSLSGGEAFF | TGTGCCAGCAGCTTGAGCGGGGGAGAAGCTTTCTTT
- | once | TRBJ1-2 | TRBV4-3 | 15 | CASSQDRRGGYGYTF | TGCGCCAGCAGCCAAGATCGCAGGGGAGGCTATGGCTACACCTTC
- | - | TRBJ1-3 | TRBV7-9 | 16 | CASSLPNRETGNTIYF | TGTGCCAGCAGCTTACCTAACAGAGAAACTGGAAACACCATATATTTT
- | - | TRBJ2-7 | TRBV7-2 | 15 | CASSWRGNVFYEQYF | TGTGCCAGCAGCTGGAGGGGGAACGTATTCTACGAGCAGTACTTC
- | - | TRBJ2-7 | TRBV9 | 16 | CASSVGRQVSSYEQYF | TGTGCCAGCAGCGTAGGACGACAGGTCAGCTCCTACGAGCAGTACTTC
- | - | TRBJ2-7 | TRBV2 | 13 | CAGRQRTTYEQYF | TGTGCCGGCCGGCAGCGGACCACCTACGAGCAGTACTTC
- | once | TRBJ1-1 | TRBV7-9 | 18 | CASSLTRNRDTFNTEAFF | TGTGCCAGCAGCCTCACCCGTAACCGGGACACATTCAACACTGAAGCTTTCTTT
- | - | TRBJ1-4 | TRBV7-9 | 13 | CASSLDGDEKLFF | TGTGCCAGCAGCCTGGACGGGGATGAAAAACTGTTTTTT
- | - | TRBJ2-5 | TRBV4-3 | 13 | CASSQDVERTQYF | TGCGCCAGCAGCCAAGATGTGGAACGGACCCAGTACTTC